These 22 T cell receptor beta chains share one sample of origin, sequenced in a study of cytotoxic CD8 clonotypes in ibrutinib-treated CLL. The table came from immunoSEQ multiplex PCR; TCRdb's copy has only in-frame clones and leaves some out. In the table there are 35,000 to 55,000 clones, roughly 76% of which are singletons. Sequenced here: PBMCs, sampled after 12 months of ibrutinib treatment. The receptor source for this set is a human donor with chronic lymphocytic leukemia.

The chain has TRBV5-1 and TRBJ1-5; D gene ambiguous. The germline CDR1 and CDR2 sequences are SGHRS and YFSETQ. This CDR3 contains 14 residues. Trimming pared 1 base from V and 0 bases from J, leaving 5 bases between. The CDR3 is CASSLTSSNQPQHF. CDR3 DNA sequence: TGCGCCAGCAGCTTGACGAGTAGCAATCAGCCCCAGCATTTT.

This sequence joins TRBV28 and TRBJ1-2; possible D gene TRBD1, 6 bases. The CDR3 spans 17 residues. Trimming stripped 6 bases from V and 2 bases from J, with 22 bases between. Germline V gives CDR1 MDHEN, CDR2 SYDVKM. The chain's CDR3 is CASRKAGGRQMNYGYTF. In nucleotides, the CDR3 is TGTGCCAGCAGAAAAGCGGGGGGGCGGCAAATGAACTATGGCTACACCTTC.

The sample holds a few counts of this clone. V gene TRBV6-5 combines with J gene TRBJ2-7, with D unclear. Trimming took off 6 bases at V and 7 bases at J, with 16 bases between the two ends. There are 13 residues in the CDR3. Germline V gene data show CDR1 as MNHEY and CDR2 as SVGAGI. Here the CDR3 reads CASSRRRAEEQYF. CDR3 coding DNA: TGTGCCAGCAGCCGCCGCCGGGCCGAAGAGCAGTACTTC.

The chain employs TRBV19 and TRBJ1-3; D gene ambiguous. Germline V gene sequence: CDR1 LNHDA, CDR2 SQIVND (reference sequence). The length of the CDR3 is 13 residues. The V gene lost 6 bases and the J gene lost 0 bases, with 6 bases spanning the gap. CDR3 in amino acids: CASRQSSGNTIYF. Here the CDR3 DNA reads TGTGCCAGTAGACAGAGCTCTGGAAACACCATATATTTT.

The rearrangement joins TRBV2 to TRBJ2-7; TRBD2 agrees at 13 bases. V trimming: 3 bases; J trimming: 6 bases; junction bases outside the gene matches: 5. CDR1 and CDR2 from the germline V gene are SNHLY and FYNNEI. The length of the CDR3 is 15 residues. DNA of the CDR3: TGTGCCAGCAGTGATCTACTAGCGGGGGGGCGCGAGCAGTACTTC. Residues: CASSDLLAGGREQYF.

This clone was recorded a few times. The chain joins TRBV7-3 to TRBJ2-1, with D unresolved. This CDR3 is built from 11 residues. Trimming pared 4 bases from V and 5 bases from J, leaving 3 bases between. Germline V gene lookup returns CDR1 SGHTA and CDR2 FQGTGA. CDR3 DNA: TGTGCCAGCAGCTCTCACAATGAGCAGTTCTTC. This translates into CASSSHNEQFF. Supplemented by reference TRBV7-3 and TRBJ2-1, the full variable domain reads GAGVSQTPSNKVTEKGKYVELRCDPISGHTALYWYRQSLGQGPEFLIYFQGTGAADDSGLPNDRFFAVRPEGSVSTLKIQRTERGDSAVYLCASSSHNEQFFGPGTRLTVL.

V usage is TRBV5-1 and J usage is TRBJ1-4; a weak D match, TRBD1 (6 bases). Trimming shortened V by 1 base and J by 8 bases, and 15 bases separated the two germline ends. In germline, CDR1 is SGHRS, CDR2 YFSETQ. This CDR3 has 15 amino acids. CDR3 nucleotide sequence: TGCGCCAGCAGCTTGAGAACCGGTGGGGGCGAAAAACTGTTTTTT. This codes for CASSLRTGGGEKLFF.

The chain links TRBV28 to TRBJ1-4; D not certain. CDR3 size: 13 residues. Trimming took off 6 bases at V and 8 bases at J, with 13 bases between the two ends. Looked up from germline, CDR1 is MDHEN and CDR2 is SYDVKM. The DNA of the CDR3 is TGTGCCAGCAGATCCCCCATTAGGGAAAAACTGTTTTTT. It specifies CASRSPIREKLFF.

J is TRBJ2-1 and V is TRBV10-3; TRBD1 agrees at 12 bases. V was pared by 9 bases and J by 6 bases, with 6 bases of the junction left unmatched. The V gene's germline CDR1 is ENHRY and CDR2 SYGVKD. The CDR3 covers 14 residues. The CDR3 protein is CAIKGQGALNEQFF. The CDR3 DNA reads as TGTGCCATTAAGGGACAGGGGGCTCTCAATGAGCAGTTCTTC.

The gene calls are TRBV30 and TRBJ1-6; 10 bases agree with TRBD1. CDR3 length: 18 residues. CDR1 and CDR2 from the germline V gene are GTSNPN and SVGIG (reference sequence). Unmatched junction bases numbered 12, after V lost 5 bases and J lost 2 bases. The CDR3 DNA sequence: TGTGCCTGGCATACCTTTTCCGGGACAGGGGCCTATAATTCACCCCTCCACTTT. The encoded protein is CAWHTFSGTGAYNSPLHF.

About this clone: Distinct nucleotide sequences in the sample also encode this CDR3. The chain joins TRBV6-5 to TRBJ2-7, with D tentatively TRBD2 (6 bases). Germline V gives CDR1 MNHEY, CDR2 SVGAGI. The CDR3 has 15 residues. Deletions cut 0 bases from V and 0 bases from J, with 9 bases between. This CDR3 reads CASSYSGTPSYEQYF. The CDR3 nucleotides are TGTGCCAGCAGTTACTCCGGGACTCCCTCCTACGAGCAGTACTTC.

V usage is TRBV9 and J usage is TRBJ2-1; perhaps TRBD2 as D (6 bases). There are 16 residues in the CDR3. Germline V gene sequence: CDR1 SGDLS, CDR2 YYNGEE. The V end was cut by 1 base, the J end by 3 bases, with 14 bases between. This chain's CDR3 is CASSVTGGPSYNEQFF. Here the CDR3 DNA reads TGTGCCAGCAGCGTAACCGGGGGACCCAGCTACAATGAGCAGTTCTTC.

This clone occurred a few times. The V and J genes are TRBV5-1 and TRBJ2-7, with D perhaps given as TRBD1 or TRBD2 (5 bases each). The germline V gene encodes CDR1 SGHRS and CDR2 YFSETQ. CDR3 length: 15 amino acids. V gave up 4 bases and J gave up 2 bases, with 16 bases separating them. CDR3 amino acids: CASSRDPDATYEQYF. The CDR3 DNA reads as TGCGCCAGCAGCCGGGACCCTGACGCCACCTACGAGCAGTACTTC.

The chain has TRBV5-1 and TRBJ2-7; D not certain. The length of the CDR3 is 13 residues. CDR1 and CDR2 (germline): SGHRS, YFSETQ. With 0 bases removed from V and 2 bases from J, the gap between germline ends came to 6 bases. CDR3 region: CASSLEITYEQYF. The CDR3 bases are TGCGCCAGCAGCTTGGAAATAACCTACGAGCAGTACTTC.

This clone was seen more than once but under ten times. The chain recombines TRBV5-1 with TRBJ2-7; weak D call: TRBD2 (5 bases). V was pared by 2 bases and J by 5 bases, with 11 bases between. The CDR3 is 13 residues long. Per the germline V gene, CDR1 is SGHRS and CDR2 is YFSETQ. The chain's CDR3 is CASSFPPGNEQYF. In DNA, the CDR3 is TGCGCCAGCAGCTTCCCCCCCGGGAACGAGCAGTACTTC.

The chain is built from TRBV4-2 and TRBJ2-4; D possibly matches TRBD1 or TRBD2 (5 bases each). CDR1 is LGHNA, CDR2 YNFKEQ, per germline. This CDR3 contains 14 residues. Trimming cost V 6 bases and J 5 bases, with 14 bases left between them. Here the CDR3 reads CASRRGVLENIQYF. Here the CDR3 DNA reads TGTGCCAGCAGGCGAGGGGTATTGGAAAACATTCAGTACTTC.

V gene TRBV5-1 combines with J gene TRBJ2-4, with 8 bases fitting TRBD1. V shed 2 bases and J 0 bases; nucleotides not matched to a gene: 10. This CDR3 is 18 amino acids long. Per germline, CDR1 SGHRS and CDR2 YFSETQ. CDR3: CASSFATGQGLAKNIQYF. In DNA form, the CDR3 reads TGCGCCAGCAGCTTCGCCACCGGACAGGGATTAGCCAAAAACATTCAGTACTTC.

This clone was counted once. The chain carries TRBV2 and TRBJ1-2, with D perhaps TRBD1 (5 bases). The CDR3 totals 19 residues. Trimming shortened V by 0 bases and J by 13 bases, and 33 bases separated the two germline ends. Per the germline V gene, CDR1 is SNHLY and CDR2 is FYNNEI. CDR3 region: CASSEAGQAIPHPLSRITF. DNA of the CDR3: TGTGCCAGCAGTGAAGCGGGGCAGGCAATTCCTCATCCCCTAAGTAGGATCACCTTC.

CDR3 sequence reads: CATSRGGQGAFNYGYTF. CDR3 in DNA: TGTGCCACCAGCAGGGGTGGACAGGGGGCTTTTAACTATGGCTACACCTTC. This sequence joins TRBV15 and TRBJ1-2; TRBD1 matches at 11 bases. There are 17 residues in the CDR3. Per germline, CDR1 LNHNV and CDR2 YYDKDF (reference sequence). Germline trimming cut 3 bases from V and 1 base from J; bases unmatched to any gene: 7.

The gene calls are TRBV9 and TRBJ2-6; no clear D gene. The length of the CDR3 is 15 residues. Germline values: CDR1 SGDLS, CDR2 YYNGEE. With 0 bases removed from V and 2 bases from J, the gap between germline ends came to 6 bases. The CDR3 region has the DNA TGTGCCAGCAGCGTAGAGTCCCCTGGGGCCAACGTCCTGACTTTC. This translates into CASSVESPGANVLTF.

The CDR3 here is CASSHWTVRGLQETQYF. The CDR3 bases are TGTGCCAGCAGCCACTGGACAGTACGCGGTCTACAAGAGACCCAGTACTTC. The J gene is TRBJ2-5, the V gene TRBV7-2, with a weak D call TRBD1 (6 bases). This CDR3 is 17 amino acids long. Germline V gene data show CDR1 as SGHTA and CDR2 as FQGNSA. V was trimmed by 5 bases and J by 2 bases, leaving 21 bases between them.

In regard to this clone: One end of the junction varies from germline; a read error may be responsible. The CDR3 spells CASSDSLTANTEAFF. The CDR3 region has the DNA TGTGCCAGCAGTGACTCATTGACAGCGAACACTGAAGCTTTCTTT. The chain carries TRBV6-5 and TRBJ1-1; D may be TRBD1 (5 bases). The germline V gene encodes CDR1 MNHEY and CDR2 SVGAGI. The CDR3 loop spans 15 amino acids.